This T cell receptor beta chain was sequenced during a study of identical twins (dated by TCRdb to 2016 to 2017). Some background on the complete study: To test whether fetal clonotypes persist, this study deep-sequenced TCR alpha and beta repertoires from monozygotic twins, from unrelated adults of various ages, and from cord blood. To rule out contamination, the twin experiments were replicated at different times with different library preparation protocols.

Libraries came from 5' RACE. TCRdb records Illumina HiSeq 2000 as the sequencer. A universal primer binding site was added through template switching, and the final cDNA carried a unique molecular identifier so that TCR cDNA molecules could be counted accurately. First-strand cDNA for TCR alpha and beta chains was synthesized from specific primers in the conserved constant-segment region. To control for contamination, every cDNA library was double barcoded, receiving both a SMART-Mk sample barcode and Illumina barcodes. TruSeq adapter sequences, together with Illumina sample barcodes, were added in two successive PCR steps. Sequencing of the TCR alpha and beta cDNA libraries was done on the Illumina HiSeq platform using custom primers. The authors processed their data as follows. MiGEC was used to process raw reads and extract unique molecular identifiers, and MiXCR was used to find CDR3 positions. For each individual, recombination models were inferred using an EM algorithm with the repgenHMM and IGoR tools. Shared clonotype analysis was performed with the tcR package in R, normalizing sharing by the product of cloneset sizes. Out-of-frame nonproductive sequences were analyzed to study raw recombination free of thymic and clonal selection effects. The raw public reads went through TCRdb reprocessing: fastp at Q25, MiXCR clone calling, in-frame beta chains kept. Under each unique CDR3 protein, matching rows form one entry showing the most common genes and DNA. These V and J calls rely on TCRdb rather than the paper's analysis. This sample comprises 1.5 million to 2 million distinct CDR3 sequences, roughly a third of them detected only once. The ten largest account for approximately 0.25% of the sample.

This clonotype was counted many times. What this receptor recognizes is not known. No base qualities exist here, and no much larger clone lies one base off it. V and J lose 0 bases and 4 bases, and a span of 7 bases separates them. The germline V gene yields KGHSH for CDR1 and LQKENI for CDR2. The CDR3 holds 14 amino acids from the cysteine to the phenylalanine. Kept here is only the CDR3 DNA, which spans 42 bases and is read in frame from base 1. Only healthy Caucasian donors were included. The full study reports these points: Fewer insertions were carried by abundant cord blood beta clonotypes, a similar but weaker trend appeared in young adult naive repertoires, and no such trend appeared in memory repertoires. Invariant T cells such as MAIT and iNKT could partly confound zero-insertion analyses, though diverse VJ usage argued against this for most clonotypes. Because the same donors could not be followed over many years, the conclusions depended on cross-sectional statistical analysis. Excess twin sharing in beta out-of-frame sequences was weaker because fewer shared sequences lowered the signal-to-noise ratio. Out-of-frame TCR alpha sharing in monozygotic twins was systematically underestimated by recombination models, whereas sharing between unrelated individuals was in agreement with the recombination models. Compared with coincidental sharing between unrelated individuals, out-of-frame TCR alpha sequences shared between twins showed an excess of sequences with low generation probability.

Sequencing was performed on cord blood. The TCR comes from a newborn girl in good health. The chain joins TRBV18 to TRBJ2-1; the D gene cannot be resolved reliably. In nucleotide form, the sequence is TGTGCCAGCTCACCACCGGTGGTATACAATGAGCAGTTCTTC. Its protein reads: CASSPPVVYNEQFF.